The 32 T cell receptor beta chains presented below share a single source sample, sequenced in a study of CD4 and CD8 cells across lung adenocarcinoma regions. TCRdb fed the PCR reads into MiXCR, producing one record per CDR3 protein. The table lists roughly 25,000 distinct CDR3 sequences, around 53% of them singletons. Material for sequencing was CD8+ T cells from the center of a lung tumor. These receptors were obtained from a male donor with lung adenocarcinoma. The CD4 and CD8 labels of this study may be unreliable.

This chain uses TRBV27 with TRBJ2-5; D gene ambiguous. The DNA end lines up better with TRBJ2-7; the J call may be wrong. Per germline, CDR1 MNHEY and CDR2 SMNVEV (reference sequence). The CDR3 covers 11 residues. CDR3 coding DNA: TGTGCCAGCTCCTCTTTATACGAGCAGTACTTC. This encodes CASSSLYEQYF.

This clonotype appeared many times. The gene calls are TRBV27 and TRBJ1-4; TRBD1 matches 7 bases. Trimming at V came to 3 bases and at J to 6 bases, leaving 4 bases not matched to a gene. Germline lookup yields CDR1 MNHEY and CDR2 SMNVEV (reference sequence). The length of the CDR3 is 14 residues. CDR3 amino acids: CASSLTGFDEKLFF. DNA for the CDR3: TGTGCCAGCAGTTTGACAGGGTTTGATGAAAAACTGTTTTTT. The variable domain in full, completed from reference TRBV27 and TRBJ1-4, reads EAQVTQNPRYLITVTGKKLTVTCSQNMNHEYMSWYRQDPGLGLRQIYYSMNVEVTDKGDVPEGYKVSRKEKRNFPLILESPSPNQTSLYFCASSLTGFDEKLFFGSGTQLSVL.

In regard to this clonotype: One end of the junction fails to match germline, which may point to a read error. The chain has TRBV6-1 and TRBJ2-3; perhaps D is TRBD1 or TRBD2 (6 bases each). The CDR3 sequence is 16 residues long. Per germline, CDR1 MNHNS and CDR2 SASEGT. CDR3 nucleotides: TGTGCCAGCGGGGAACCCGGGGGCGGGGTCGGGGAGACGCAGTATTTC. Protein product: CASGEPGGGVGETQYF.

This sequence joins TRBV10-3 and TRBJ2-5; 8 bases fit TRBD2. The CDR3 loop spans 15 amino acids. CDR1 ENHRY and CDR2 SYGVKD come from the germline V gene. Here the CDR3 reads CGGGQECRDQETQYF. The DNA for the CDR3 is TGTGGCGGGGGGCAAGAGTGCCGGGACCAAGAGACCCAGTACTTC.

This clonotype was seen ten or more times. The chain employs TRBV6-1 and TRBJ2-1; a weak D match, TRBD1 (5 bases). Deletions cut 8 bases from V and 2 bases from J, with 16 bases between. Germline CDR1 reads MNHNS; CDR2 reads SASEGT. The CDR3 extends over 15 amino acids. The CDR3 sequence is CASDKGAEAYNEQFF. The CDR3 coding sequence is TGTGCCAGCGACAAAGGGGCAGAGGCCTACAATGAGCAGTTCTTC.

This clonotype was observed once. Mismatch with germline at one junction end may stem from a read error. CDR3 amino acids: CASSLERGGGTGALFF. CDR3 coding DNA: TGTGCCAGCAGTCTGGAGCGGGGGGGCGGCACCGGGGCGCTGTTTTTT. The chain carries TRBV6-1 and TRBJ2-2; TRBD2 matches 10 bases. CDR3 size: 16 residues. Germline V gene sequence: CDR1 MNHNS, CDR2 SASEGT.

The CDR3 bases are TGTGCCAGCAGTCAACTTCTAGCGGGAGTCCAGTTCTTC. Its protein is CASSQLLAGVQFF. V is TRBV3-1 and J is TRBJ2-1; 10 positions match TRBD2. V was pared by 6 bases and J by 13 bases, with 9 bases of the junction left unmatched. Germline values: CDR1 LGHDT, CDR2 YNNKEL (reference sequence). The CDR3 extends over 13 amino acids.

There are many counts of this clonotype. The chain links TRBV3-1 to TRBJ2-3; 14 bases agree with TRBD2. V shed 5 bases, J shed 5 bases, and the junction held 6 bases outside the gene matches. The CDR3 length is 16 residues. The germline CDR1 and CDR2 sequences are LGHDT and YNNKEL (reference sequence). The CDR3 coding sequence is TGTGCCAGCAGCTCAGGACTAGCGGGAGGCGGAGATACGCAGTATTTT. Protein sequence: CASSSGLAGGGDTQYF.

The chain joins TRBV3-1 to TRBJ2-5; 8 bases map to TRBD2. Per the germline V gene, CDR1 is LGHDT and CDR2 is YNNKEL (reference sequence). The CDR3 covers 14 residues. The chain's CDR3 is CAGSGSEFGETQYF. The CDR3 nucleotides are TGTGCGGGGAGCGGGAGCGAGTTTGGGGAGACCCAGTACTTC.

This clonotype ranks as medium-sized. The gene calls are TRBV10-2 and TRBJ2-2; TRBD2 is a possible D gene (5 bases). The length of the CDR3 is 15 residues. The germline CDR1 and CDR2 sequences are WSHSY and SAAADI. Between the trimmed V and J ends, which lost 6 bases and 2 bases, there was a span of 13 bases. The CDR3 loop reads CASRASGTNTGELFF. The CDR3 DNA reads TGCGCCAGCAGGGCAAGCGGAACCAACACCGGGGAGCTGTTTTTT.

The rearrangement links TRBV14 to TRBJ2-3; 8 bases are shared with TRBD2. This CDR3 contains 17 residues. The trim removed 0 bases at V and 12 bases at J, leaving 17 bases unmatched. Germline lookup yields CDR1 SGHDN and CDR2 FVKESK. This CDR3 is CASSQDPGGRGTDTQYF. Written as DNA, the CDR3 is TGTGCCAGCAGCCAAGATCCGGGGGGGCGTGGCACAGACACTCAGTATTTT.

The chain has TRBV12-3 or TRBV12-4 and TRBJ2-4; D ambiguous. The length of the CDR3 is 16 residues. V dropped 2 bases and J dropped 9 bases, with 20 bases sitting between them. The CDR3 protein is CASSLSPLPQVGIQYF. The CDR3 DNA reads as TGTGCCAGCAGTTTATCTCCTCTTCCCCAAGTAGGCATTCAGTACTTC.

This chain connects TRBV6-1 to TRBJ1-2; the D gene is possibly TRBD1 (6 bases). Trimming removed 4 bases at V and 6 bases at J, with 24 bases between. This CDR3 has 17 amino acids. Looked up from germline, CDR1 is MNHNS and CDR2 is SASEGT. CDR3 sequence reads: CASSGRAMGRGANGYTF. In DNA, the CDR3 is TGTGCCAGCAGTGGAAGGGCAATGGGACGGGGGGCTAATGGCTACACCTTC.

The DNA of the CDR3 is TGTGCCAGCAGCCAAGTGGGTGATACGCAGTATTTT. It codes for CASSQVGDTQYF. The rearrangement links TRBV3-1 to TRBJ2-3; D gene unclear. The CDR3 is 12 residues long. Germline assignment: CDR1 LGHDT and CDR2 YNNKEL (reference sequence). V was shortened by 1 base and J by 6 bases, with 5 bases between the two germline ends.

Worth noting for this clonotype: At one end the junction does not follow the germline gene, possibly because of a read error. V gene TRBV6-1 combines with J gene TRBJ2-2, with D perhaps given as TRBD1 or TRBD2 (7 bases each). The germline V gene encodes CDR1 MNHNS and CDR2 SASEGT. This CDR3 has 17 residues. In nucleotides, the CDR3 is TGTGCCAGCAGTGTCGGCAGGAGGGGAGGGGGCACAGGGGAGCTGTATTTT. Amino acids: CASSVGRRGGGTGELYF.

By share, this clonotype counts as medium-sized (0.01 to 0.1%). V is TRBV6-1 and J is TRBJ2-3; 8 nucleotides match TRBD2. The V and J ends lost 0 bases and 3 bases, in that order; junction bases with no gene match: 8. There are 17 residues in the CDR3. Germline V gene sequence: CDR1 MNHNS, CDR2 SASEGT. Written as DNA, the CDR3 is TGTGCCAGCAGTGAAGCGAGTTACGGGGGGGGGACAGATACGCAGTATTTT. Its protein is CASSEASYGGGTDTQYF.

Of note for this clonotype: Lacking the conserved final phenylalanine or tryptophan, this CDR3 likely reflects a read error. No DNA is shown, since the ends of the CDR3 on it are uncertain; the CDR3 is the one TCRdb lists. The chain recombines TRBV28 with TRBJ2-3; the D call of TRBD2 is as the table states it, not checked on the DNA. Both ends counted, the CDR3 spans 14 residues. Looked up from germline, CDR1 is MDHEN and CDR2 is SYDVKM. This CDR3 is CASSFLRNDQYFGP.

Notes on this clonotype: One end of the junction fails to match germline, which may point to a read error. In nucleotides, the CDR3 is TGTGCTAGCAGGGGAGCCGGGGCCCGGGATCGGGAGACCCAGTACTTT. This codes for CASRGAGARDRETQYF. V is TRBV6-1 and J is TRBJ2-3; D might be TRBD1 or TRBD2, each matching 6 bases. The length of the CDR3 is 16 residues. Germline assignment: CDR1 MNHNS and CDR2 SASEGT.

This clonotype has a handful of counts. This chain joins TRBV6-5 and TRBJ2-1; D may be TRBD2 (5 bases). Near its end, the DNA agrees better with TRBJ2-5, so the J call may be wrong. This CDR3 comprises 14 residues. Germline lookup yields CDR1 MNHEY and CDR2 SVGAGI. In nucleotides, the CDR3 is TGTGCCAGCAGTTACTCGATTGAGGGAGAGACCCAGTACTTC. Amino acid sequence: CASSYSIEGETQYF.

The chain recombines TRBV20-1 with TRBJ2-1; D ambiguous. The J call may not be correct, given that the DNA end is closer to TRBJ2-5. The CDR3 length is 13 residues. From germline, CDR1 is DFQATT and CDR2 SNEGSKA (reference sequence). The CDR3 nucleotides read TGCAGTGCTAGCCCCAGTTCCGGGGAGACCCAGTACTTC. It specifies CSASPSSGETQYF.

This clonotype has a single count. CDR3 nucleotides: TGTGCCAGCAGTGAAGCGGACTGGACAGTCGAGCAGTACTTC. Translated, it gives CASSEADWTVEQYF. The V and J genes are TRBV6-1 and TRBJ2-1, with a weak D call TRBD1 (6 bases). Near its end, the DNA agrees better with TRBJ2-7, so the J call may be wrong. The CDR3 is made up of 14 amino acids. CDR1 and CDR2 (germline): MNHNS, SASEGT.

The CDR3 sequence is CASSEAGRGGFDKNIQYF. The CDR3 region has the DNA TGCGCCAGCAGTGAGGCCGGGCGCGGGGGCTTTGACAAAAACATTCAGTACTTC. This sequence joins TRBV10-1 and TRBJ2-4, with D perhaps TRBD2 (7 bases). V was shortened by 2 bases and J by 3 bases, with 20 bases between the two germline ends. The germline gives CDR1 WNHNN, CDR2 SYGVQD (reference sequence). The CDR3 totals 18 residues.

V is TRBV9 and J is TRBJ2-1; D unclear. The length of the CDR3 is 12 residues. CDR1 is SGDLS, CDR2 YYNGEE, per germline. The V end lost 3 bases, the J end lost 9 bases, and 10 bases lay between the germline ends. The CDR3 DNA sequence: TGTGCCAGCAGCGATCCCCGTGCTGAGCAGTTCTTC. Protein sequence: CASSDPRAEQFF.

This clonotype showed up just a few times. V is TRBV14 and J is TRBJ2-5; D may be TRBD1 or TRBD2 (7 bases each). The CDR3 extends over 14 amino acids. CDR1 and CDR2 (germline): SGHDN, FVKESK. CDR3 sequence reads: CAGRGGRATETQYF. The CDR3 bases are TGTGCGGGCAGGGGGGGACGTGCCACAGAGACCCAGTACTTC.

V gene TRBV11-1 combines with J gene TRBJ1-2; 10 bases match TRBD1. CDR1 SGHAT and CDR2 FQDESV come from the germline V gene (reference sequence). V trimming: 5 bases; J trimming: 5 bases; junction bases outside the gene matches: 5. The CDR3 has 14 residues. CDR3 coding DNA: TGTGCCAGCAGCCCTAGGACAGGGGGATATGGCTACACCTTC. Protein: CASSPRTGGYGYTF.

J is TRBJ2-7 and V is TRBV23-1, with D unresolved. Being an ORF, TRBV23-1 has a function that is uncertain. CDR3 length equals 12 residues. This CDR3 reads CASSHRPTSSTV. CDR3 DNA: TGCGCCAGCAGTCACCGCCCTACGAGCAGCACTGTC.

The sample holds one count of this clonotype. At one boundary the junction diverges from the germline segment, which might be a read error. The chain recombines TRBV6-5 with TRBJ2-4, with D perhaps matching TRBD2 (5 bases). The CDR3 extends over 18 amino acids. Germline V gene lookup returns CDR1 MNHEY and CDR2 SVGAGI. The CDR3 DNA is TGTGCCAGCAGTTGCCGCGGGCCGGGCTTGCGGCCCAAAGACACGCAGTACTTT. Translation gives CASSCRGPGLRPKDTQYF.

By share, this clonotype ranks as medium-sized. The chain joins TRBV27 to TRBJ2-6, with D hard to call. The length of the CDR3 is 15 residues. V was pared by 2 bases and J by 0 bases, with 5 bases between. Germline CDR1 reads MNHEY; CDR2 reads SMNVEV (reference sequence). The CDR3 DNA sequence: TGTGCCAGCAGTTTACACCCCTCTGGGGCCAACGTCCTGACTTTC. Its protein is CASSLHPSGANVLTF.

Remarks on this clonotype: A junction boundary mismatches the germline segment, possibly from a read error. The gene calls are TRBV7-2 and TRBJ2-3, with D perhaps matching TRBD1 or TRBD2 (6 bases each). Germline CDR1 is SGHTA and CDR2 is FQGNSA. The CDR3 consists of 14 residues. Here the CDR3 DNA reads TGTGCCAGCACCCGGGACTCCCGCACAGGGACGCAGTTTTTT. As protein: CASTRDSRTGTQFF.

This chain uses TRBV10-3 with TRBJ2-4, with D possibly being TRBD1 (5 bases). The germline CDR1 and CDR2 sequences are ENHRY and SYGVKD. This CDR3 spans 12 amino acids. The CDR3 bases are TGTGCGGGGCCGCGAGCCACAGATACTCAGTACTTC. This encodes CAGPRATDTQYF.

A single count supports this clonotype. One end of the junction varies from germline; a read error may be responsible. The chain combines TRBV4-1 with TRBJ2-5; D possibly matches TRBD1 or TRBD2 (6 bases each). Germline V gene data show CDR1 as MGHRA and CDR2 as YSYEKL. This CDR3 comprises 16 residues. CDR3 sequence: CASSGEGGRAQETQYF. For the CDR3, the DNA is TGCGCCAGCAGCGGAGAGGGGGGACGTGCTCAAGAGACGCAGTACTTC.

The chain combines TRBV7-8 with TRBJ2-3, with 7 nucleotides matching TRBD2. J was trimmed by 7 bases and V by 5 bases; bases with no gene match: 12. Germline V CDR1 and CDR2: SGHVS, FQNEAQ. This CDR3 has 15 residues. The CDR3, as DNA: TGTGCCAGCAGCCTAGGACTAGACCCGATCTATACGCAGTATTTT. It codes for CASSLGLDPIYTQYF.